The 10 T cell receptor beta chains reported below all come from one sample, sequenced in a study of OX40 agonist ivuxolimab in advanced cancers. Libraries were built with the immunoSEQ multiplex PCR assay. TCRdb re-hosts the immuneACCESS table, in-frame sequences only. Its copies lack some clones; in the studies checked, an unresolved V gene accounts for under half of them, and the cause for the rest is not known. The sample yields 80,000 to 100,000 clones; approximately 93% were counted once. The top ten clones comprise around 0.18% of the sample. The source was CD4+ or CD8+ T cells sorted from blood, collected in a trial of the OX40 agonist ivuxolimab. Receptors originate from an adult with an advanced solid tumor such as melanoma, head and neck, liver or kidney cancer.

The chain combines TRBV7-2 with TRBJ1-5; maybe TRBD1 (6 bases). The CDR3 extends over 14 amino acids. Germline V gene lookup returns CDR1 SGHTA and CDR2 FQGNSA. The V and J ends lost 5 bases and 5 bases respectively, with 13 bases between them. The CDR3 protein is CASSPRQGHQPQHF. In DNA, the CDR3 is TGTGCCAGCAGCCCCCGGCAGGGGCATCAGCCCCAGCATTTT.

The V and J genes are TRBV13 and TRBJ2-1; D possibly matches TRBD1 or TRBD2 (5 bases each). Trimming took 3 bases from V and 8 from J, leaving 8 bases between them. Germline CDR1 reads PRHDT; CDR2 reads FYEKMQ (reference sequence). CDR3 length: 12 residues. CDR3 sequence: CASSLGVDEQFF. The CDR3 DNA reads TGTGCCAGCAGCTTGGGGGTGGATGAGCAGTTCTTC.

The chain is built from TRBV5-6 and TRBJ2-1, with D perhaps TRBD1 (6 bases). V was trimmed by 7 bases and J by 3 bases, leaving 11 bases between them. This CDR3 has 13 amino acids. The germline gives CDR1 SGHDT, CDR2 YYEEEE. The CDR3 protein is CASAWDNYNEQFF. The DNA of the CDR3 is TGTGCCAGCGCTTGGGACAACTACAATGAGCAGTTCTTC.

Written as DNA, the CDR3 is TGTGCCAGTAGTACTTACCGGGACGGGGGTATCTATGGCTACACCTTC. This translates into CASSTYRDGGIYGYTF. The rearrangement uses TRBV19 and TRBJ1-2, with D tentatively TRBD1 (5 bases). The CDR3 contains 16 residues. CDR1 and CDR2 from the germline V gene are LNHDA and SQIVND (reference sequence). The germline V and J ends were trimmed by 4 bases and 4 bases, with 19 bases remaining between them.

This clone was seen only once. The V and J genes are TRBV10-3 and TRBJ1-1; possibly TRBD1 for D (6 bases). This CDR3 has 13 amino acids. Germline values: CDR1 ENHRY, CDR2 SYGVKD. Trimming took 8 bases from V and 2 from J, leaving 12 bases between them. The CDR3 nucleotides read TGTGCCATCGGGGGCGTAAAAAACACTGAAGCTTTCTTT. This encodes CAIGGVKNTEAFF.

The chain combines TRBV5-1 with TRBJ1-2; the D gene is possibly TRBD1 (6 bases). In germline, CDR1 is SGHRS, CDR2 YFSETQ. This CDR3 region has 14 residues. Trimming removed 1 base from V and 8 bases from J, with 15 bases in between. For the CDR3, the DNA is TGCGCCAGCAGCTTGAGGGGGAATAATTACGGCTACACCTTC. It encodes CASSLRGNNYGYTF.

V gene TRBV19 combines with J gene TRBJ1-2; D is unclear. Trimming left V 3 bases short and J 3 bases short, with 8 bases between. The CDR3 is 13 amino acids. Germline CDR1 is LNHDA and CDR2 is SQIVND (reference sequence). The CDR3 DNA is TGTGCCAGTAGTATTCCTGAGGACTATGGCTACACCTTC. As protein: CASSIPEDYGYTF. Drawing the rest from reference TRBV19 and TRBJ1-2, the complete variable domain is DGGITQSPKYLFRKEGQNVTLSCEQNLNHDAMYWYRQDPGQGLRLIYYSQIVNDFQKGDIAEGYSVSREKKESFPLTVTSAQKNPTAFYLCASSIPEDYGYTFGSGTRLTVV.

V and J are TRBV19 and TRBJ2-3; 10 positions agree with TRBD2. The CDR3 is 15 amino acids. Germline CDR1 LNHDA, CDR2 SQIVND (reference sequence). The V and J ends lost 3 bases and 5 bases, in that order; junction bases with no gene match: 5. In nucleotides, the CDR3 is TGTGCCAGTAGTATCCAGCGGGGGGGCAGAGATACGCAGTATTTT. Translation gives CASSIQRGGRDTQYF.

The rearrangement links TRBV18 to TRBJ1-4; 9 bases map to TRBD1. Germline V gives CDR1 KGHSH, CDR2 LQKENI. The CDR3 extends over 17 amino acids. V shed 3 bases and J 0 bases; nucleotides not matched to a gene: 5. DNA of the CDR3: TGTGCCAGCTCACCTGGGACAGGGAAAGCAACTAATGAAAAACTGTTTTTT. Its translation is CASSPGTGKATNEKLFF.

This chain links TRBV6-5 with TRBJ1-1, with TRBD1 as a possible D gene (5 bases). V was pared by 7 bases and J by 4 bases, with 16 bases between. The germline V gene has CDR1 MNHEY and CDR2 SVGAGI. The CDR3 sequence is 14 residues long. CDR3 region: CASTKSRAPTEAFF. The CDR3 DNA follows: TGTGCCAGCACCAAATCCAGGGCCCCCACTGAAGCTTTCTTT.